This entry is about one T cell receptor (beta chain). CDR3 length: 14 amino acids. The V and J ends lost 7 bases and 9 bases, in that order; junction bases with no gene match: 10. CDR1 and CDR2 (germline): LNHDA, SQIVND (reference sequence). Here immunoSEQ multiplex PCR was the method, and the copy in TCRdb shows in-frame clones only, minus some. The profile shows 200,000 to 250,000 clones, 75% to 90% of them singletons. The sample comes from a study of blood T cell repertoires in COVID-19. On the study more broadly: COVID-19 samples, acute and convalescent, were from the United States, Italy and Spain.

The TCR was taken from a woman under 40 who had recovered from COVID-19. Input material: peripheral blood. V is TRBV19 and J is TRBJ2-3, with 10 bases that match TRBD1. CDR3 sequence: CASNRGQGFGTQYF. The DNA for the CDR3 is TGTGCCAGTAACCGGGGACAGGGGTTTGGGACGCAGTATTTT. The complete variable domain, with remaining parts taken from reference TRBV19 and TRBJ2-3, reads DGGITQSPKYLFRKEGQNVTLSCEQNLNHDAMYWYRQDPGQGLRLIYYSQIVNDFQKGDIAEGYSVSREKKESFPLTVTSAQKNPTAFYLCASNRGQGFGTQYFGPGTRLTVL.